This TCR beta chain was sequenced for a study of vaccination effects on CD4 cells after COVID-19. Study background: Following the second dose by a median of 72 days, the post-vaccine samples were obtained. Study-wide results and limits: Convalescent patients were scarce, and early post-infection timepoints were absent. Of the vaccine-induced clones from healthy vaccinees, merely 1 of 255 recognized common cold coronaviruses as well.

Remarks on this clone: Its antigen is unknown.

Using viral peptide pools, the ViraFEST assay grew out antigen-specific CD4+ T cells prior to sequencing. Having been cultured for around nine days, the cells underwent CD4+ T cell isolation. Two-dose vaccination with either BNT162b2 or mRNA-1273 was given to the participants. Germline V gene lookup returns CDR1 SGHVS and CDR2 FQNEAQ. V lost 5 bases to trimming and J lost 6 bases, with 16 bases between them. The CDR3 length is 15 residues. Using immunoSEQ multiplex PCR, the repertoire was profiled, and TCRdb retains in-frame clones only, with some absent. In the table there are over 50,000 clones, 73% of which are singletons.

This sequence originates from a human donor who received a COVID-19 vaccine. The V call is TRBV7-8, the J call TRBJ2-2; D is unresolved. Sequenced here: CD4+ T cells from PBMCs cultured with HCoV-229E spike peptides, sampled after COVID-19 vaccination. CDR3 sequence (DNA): TGTGCCAGCAGCCCCGGGTTATTTAAGGCCGGGGAGCTGTTTTTT. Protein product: CASSPGLFKAGELFF.